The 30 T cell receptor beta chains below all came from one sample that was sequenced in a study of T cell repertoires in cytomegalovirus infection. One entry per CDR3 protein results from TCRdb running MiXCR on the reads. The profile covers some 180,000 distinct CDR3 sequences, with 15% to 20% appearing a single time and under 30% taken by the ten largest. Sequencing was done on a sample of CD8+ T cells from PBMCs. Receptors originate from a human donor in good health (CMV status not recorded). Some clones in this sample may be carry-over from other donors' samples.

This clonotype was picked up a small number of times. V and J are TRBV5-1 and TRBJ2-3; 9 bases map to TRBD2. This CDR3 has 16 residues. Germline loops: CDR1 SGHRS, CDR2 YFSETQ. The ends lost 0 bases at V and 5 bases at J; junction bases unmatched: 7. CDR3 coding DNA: TGCGCCAGCAGCTTGGAACGCCTACTAGCGGGAGATACGCAGTATTTT. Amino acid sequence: CASSLERLLAGDTQYF.

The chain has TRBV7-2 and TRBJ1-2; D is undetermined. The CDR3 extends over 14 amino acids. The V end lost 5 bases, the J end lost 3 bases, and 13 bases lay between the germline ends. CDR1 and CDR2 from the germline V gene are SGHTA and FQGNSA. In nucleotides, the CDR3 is TGTGCCAGCAGCCAAACGGGGTACTACTATGGCTACACCTTC. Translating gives CASSQTGYYYGYTF. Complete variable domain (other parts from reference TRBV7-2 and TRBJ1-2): GAGVSQSPSNKVTEKGKDVELRCDPISGHTALYWYRQSLGQGLEFLIYFQGNSAPDKSGLPSDRFSAERTGGSVSTLTIQRTQQEDSAVYLCASSQTGYYYGYTFGSGTRLTVV.

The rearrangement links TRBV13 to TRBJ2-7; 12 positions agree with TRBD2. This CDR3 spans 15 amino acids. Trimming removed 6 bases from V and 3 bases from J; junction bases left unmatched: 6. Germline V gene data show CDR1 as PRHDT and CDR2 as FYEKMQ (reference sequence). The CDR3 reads CASSVTSGGFYEQYF. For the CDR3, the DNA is TGTGCCAGCAGTGTGACTAGCGGGGGATTCTACGAGCAGTACTTC.

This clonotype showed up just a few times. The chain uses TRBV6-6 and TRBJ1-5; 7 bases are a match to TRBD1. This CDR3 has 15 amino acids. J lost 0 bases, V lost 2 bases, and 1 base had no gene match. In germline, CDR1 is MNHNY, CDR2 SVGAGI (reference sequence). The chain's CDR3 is CASSYQGDSNQPQHF. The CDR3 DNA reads TGTGCCAGCAGTTACCAGGGGGATAGCAATCAGCCCCAGCATTTT.

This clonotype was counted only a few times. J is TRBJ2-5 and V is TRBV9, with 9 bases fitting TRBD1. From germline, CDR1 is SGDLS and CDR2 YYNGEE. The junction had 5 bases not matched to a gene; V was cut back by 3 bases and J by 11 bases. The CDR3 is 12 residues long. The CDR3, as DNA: TGTGCCAGCAGCGGGTCCGGACAGGGGCAGTACTTC. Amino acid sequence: CASSGSGQGQYF.

CDR3 coding DNA: TGTGCCAGCAGCCAATGGAACCCCCCGCGGTCCTCCGATGAGCAGTTCTTC. This translates into CASSQWNPPRSSDEQFF. The chain carries TRBV3-1 and TRBJ2-1; D gene ambiguous. The V gene lost 2 bases and the J gene lost 8 bases, with 22 bases spanning the gap. The germline CDR1 and CDR2 sequences are LGHDT and YNNKEL (reference sequence). The CDR3 is made up of 17 amino acids.

DNA for the CDR3: TGCAGTGCTAGAGATCCGCAGGCCTCCTATAATTCACCCCTCCACTTT. This translates into CSARDPQASYNSPLHF. V is TRBV20-1 and J is TRBJ1-6; no definite D call. The CDR3 extends over 16 amino acids. Trimming pared 0 bases from V and 0 bases from J, leaving 9 bases between. Looked up from germline, CDR1 is DFQATT and CDR2 is SNEGSKA (reference sequence).

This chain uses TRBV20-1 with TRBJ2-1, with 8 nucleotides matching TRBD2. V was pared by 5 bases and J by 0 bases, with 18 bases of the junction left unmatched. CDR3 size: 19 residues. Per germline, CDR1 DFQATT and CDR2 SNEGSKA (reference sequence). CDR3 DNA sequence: TGCAGTGCTTCCCCCCCCCTCAAACTAGCGGACCCCTCCTACAATGAGCAGTTCTTC. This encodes CSASPPLKLADPSYNEQFF.

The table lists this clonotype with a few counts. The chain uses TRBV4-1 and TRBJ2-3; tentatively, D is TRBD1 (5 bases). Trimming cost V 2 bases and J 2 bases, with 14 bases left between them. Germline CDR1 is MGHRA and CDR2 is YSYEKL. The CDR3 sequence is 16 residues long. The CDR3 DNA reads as TGCGCCAGCAGCCAAACGATAACAGGTATCACAGATACGCAGTATTTT. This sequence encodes CASSQTITGITDTQYF.

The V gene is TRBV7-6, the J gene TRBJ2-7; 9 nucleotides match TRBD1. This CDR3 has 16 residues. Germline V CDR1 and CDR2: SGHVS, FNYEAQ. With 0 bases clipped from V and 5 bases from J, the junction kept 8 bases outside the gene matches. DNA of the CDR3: TGTGCCAGCAGCTTAGCTGGGACAGGGATTTCGGACGAGCAGTACTTC. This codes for CASSLAGTGISDEQYF.

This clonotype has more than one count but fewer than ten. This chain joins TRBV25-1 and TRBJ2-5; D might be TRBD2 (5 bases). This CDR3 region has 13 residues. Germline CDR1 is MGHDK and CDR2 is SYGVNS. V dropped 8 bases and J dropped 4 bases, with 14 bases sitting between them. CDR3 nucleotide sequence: TGTGCCAGCGTAGCCGGGAACGGAGAGACCCAGTACTTC. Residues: CASVAGNGETQYF.

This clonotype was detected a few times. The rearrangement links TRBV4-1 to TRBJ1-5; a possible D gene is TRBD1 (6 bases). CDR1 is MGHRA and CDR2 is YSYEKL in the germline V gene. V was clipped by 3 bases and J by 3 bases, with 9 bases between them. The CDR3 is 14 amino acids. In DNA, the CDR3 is TGCGCCAGCAGCCAGGACAGTCACAATCAGCCCCAGCATTTT. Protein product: CASSQDSHNQPQHF.

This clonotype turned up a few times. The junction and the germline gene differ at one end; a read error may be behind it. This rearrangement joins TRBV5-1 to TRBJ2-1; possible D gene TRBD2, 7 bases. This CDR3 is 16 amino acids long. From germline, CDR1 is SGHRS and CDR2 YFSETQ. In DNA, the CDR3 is TGCGCCAGCAGCTACAGGGAGGGGAGCTCCTACAATGAGCAGTCCTTC. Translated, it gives CASSYREGSSYNEQSF.

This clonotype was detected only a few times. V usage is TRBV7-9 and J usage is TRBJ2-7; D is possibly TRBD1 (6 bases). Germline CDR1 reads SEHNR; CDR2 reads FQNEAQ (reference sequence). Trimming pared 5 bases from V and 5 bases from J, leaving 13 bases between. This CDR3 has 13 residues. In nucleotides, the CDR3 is TGTGCCAGCAGCCCCGGGGACACTGACGAGCAGTACTTC. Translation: CASSPGDTDEQYF.

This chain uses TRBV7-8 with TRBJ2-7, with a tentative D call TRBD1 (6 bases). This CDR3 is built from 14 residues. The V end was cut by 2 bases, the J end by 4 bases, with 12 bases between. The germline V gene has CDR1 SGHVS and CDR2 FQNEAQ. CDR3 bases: TGTGCCAGCAGCTTATGGCAGGGGCCGTACGAGCAGTACTTC. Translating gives CASSLWQGPYEQYF. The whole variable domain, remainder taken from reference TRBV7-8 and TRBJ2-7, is GAGVSQSPRYKVAKRGQDVALRCDPISGHVSLFWYQQALGQGPEFLTYFQNEAQLDKSGLPSDRFFAERPEGSVSTLKIQRTQQEDSAVYLCASSLWQGPYEQYFGPGTRLTVT.

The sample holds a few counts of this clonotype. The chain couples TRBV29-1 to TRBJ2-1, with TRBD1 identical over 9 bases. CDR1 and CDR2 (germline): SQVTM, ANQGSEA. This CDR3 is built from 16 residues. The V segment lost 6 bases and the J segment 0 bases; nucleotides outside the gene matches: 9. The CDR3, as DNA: TGCAGCGTCACTTCCCGACAGGGGGTCTCCTACAATGAGCAGTTCTTC. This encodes CSVTSRQGVSYNEQFF.

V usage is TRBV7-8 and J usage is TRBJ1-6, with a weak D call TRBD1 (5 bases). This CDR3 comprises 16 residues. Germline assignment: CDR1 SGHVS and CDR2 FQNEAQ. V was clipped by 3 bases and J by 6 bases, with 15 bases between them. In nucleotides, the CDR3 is TGTGCCAGCAGCTTTATCCCAGAGGGGAGTAATTCACCCCTCCACTTT. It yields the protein CASSFIPEGSNSPLHF.

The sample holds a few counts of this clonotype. CDR3 DNA: TGCGCCAGCAGCCAAGGCGTTCATGAGCAGTTCTTC. Its translation: CASSQGVHEQFF. This chain uses TRBV4-3 with TRBJ2-1; D uncertain. This CDR3 has 12 residues. V lost 1 base and J lost 8, with 6 bases in between. Germline values: CDR1 LGHNA, CDR2 YSLEER.

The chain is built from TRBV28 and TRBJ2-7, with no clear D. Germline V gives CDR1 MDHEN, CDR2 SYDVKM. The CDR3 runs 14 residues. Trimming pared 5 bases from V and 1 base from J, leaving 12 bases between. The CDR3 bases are TGTGCCAGCAGTCCCACAATCCAGTCCTACGAGCAGTACTTC. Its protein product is CASSPTIQSYEQYF.

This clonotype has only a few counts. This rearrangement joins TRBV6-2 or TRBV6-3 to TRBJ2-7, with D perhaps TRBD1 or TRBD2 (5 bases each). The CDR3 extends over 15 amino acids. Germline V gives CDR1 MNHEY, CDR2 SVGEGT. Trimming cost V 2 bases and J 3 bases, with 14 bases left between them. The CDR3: CASSYGDPRGYEQYF. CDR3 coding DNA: TGTGCCAGCAGTTACGGGGACCCGCGAGGCTACGAGCAGTACTTC.

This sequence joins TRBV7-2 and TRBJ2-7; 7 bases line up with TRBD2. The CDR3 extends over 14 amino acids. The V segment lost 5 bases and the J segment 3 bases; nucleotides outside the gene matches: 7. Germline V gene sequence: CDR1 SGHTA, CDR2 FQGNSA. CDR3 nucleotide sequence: TGTGCCAGCAGCGGGGGGGTGAACCGCTACGAGCAGTACTTC. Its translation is CASSGGVNRYEQYF. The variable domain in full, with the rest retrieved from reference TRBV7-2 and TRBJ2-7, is GAGVSQSPSNKVTEKGKDVELRCDPISGHTALYWYRQSLGQGLEFLIYFQGNSAPDKSGLPSDRFSAERTGGSVSTLTIQRTQQEDSAVYLCASSGGVNRYEQYFGPGTRLTVT.

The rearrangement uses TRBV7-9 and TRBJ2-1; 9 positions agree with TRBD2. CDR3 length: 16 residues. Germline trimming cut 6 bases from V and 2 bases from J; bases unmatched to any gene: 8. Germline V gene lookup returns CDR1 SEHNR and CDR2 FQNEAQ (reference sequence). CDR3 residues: CASSLGAGGTYNEQFF. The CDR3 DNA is TGTGCCAGCAGTCTTGGGGCGGGGGGGACCTACAATGAGCAGTTCTTC.

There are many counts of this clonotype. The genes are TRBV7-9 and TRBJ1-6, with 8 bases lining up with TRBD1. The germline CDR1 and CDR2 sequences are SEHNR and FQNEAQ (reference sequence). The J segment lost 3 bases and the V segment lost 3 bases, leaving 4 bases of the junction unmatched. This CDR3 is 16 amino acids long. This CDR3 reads CASSFTGGNYNSPLHF. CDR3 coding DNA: TGTGCCAGCAGCTTTACAGGGGGAAACTATAATTCACCCCTCCACTTT.

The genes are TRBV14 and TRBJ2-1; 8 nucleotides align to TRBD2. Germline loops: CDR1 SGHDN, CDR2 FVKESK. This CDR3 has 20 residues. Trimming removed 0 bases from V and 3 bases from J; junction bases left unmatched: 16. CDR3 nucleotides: TGTGCCAGCAGCCAAGACGAAGGACTAGCTCCCAGGTGGGGCTACAATGAGCAGTTCTTC. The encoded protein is CASSQDEGLAPRWGYNEQFF. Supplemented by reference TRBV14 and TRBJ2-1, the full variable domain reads EAGVTQFPSHSVIEKGQTVTLRCDPISGHDNLYWYRRVMGKEIKFLLHFVKESKQDESGMPNNRFLAERTGGTYSTLKVQPAELEDSGVYFCASSQDEGLAPRWGYNEQFFGPGTRLTVL.

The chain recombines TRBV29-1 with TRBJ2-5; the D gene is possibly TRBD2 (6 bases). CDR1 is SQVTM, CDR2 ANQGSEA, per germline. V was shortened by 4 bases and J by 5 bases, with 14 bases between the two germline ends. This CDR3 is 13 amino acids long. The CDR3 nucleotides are TGCAGCGTTGGGCAGGGTGGAGGGGAGACCCAGTACTTC. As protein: CSVGQGGGETQYF.

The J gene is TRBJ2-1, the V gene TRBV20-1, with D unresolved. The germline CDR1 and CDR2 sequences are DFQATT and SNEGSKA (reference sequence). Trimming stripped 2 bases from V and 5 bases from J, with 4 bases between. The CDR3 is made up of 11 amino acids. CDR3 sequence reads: CSARWDNEQFF. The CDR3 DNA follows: TGCAGTGCTAGATGGGACAATGAGCAGTTCTTC.

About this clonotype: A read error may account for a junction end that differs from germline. In nucleotides, the CDR3 is TGTGACAGCAGTGCGGGGACAGGGACCCAAGAGACCCAGTACTTC. It specifies CDSSAGTGTQETQYF. The chain uses TRBV6-6 and TRBJ2-5; 9 nucleotides align to TRBD1. Germline assignment: CDR1 MNHNY and CDR2 SVGAGI (reference sequence). This CDR3 region has 15 residues.

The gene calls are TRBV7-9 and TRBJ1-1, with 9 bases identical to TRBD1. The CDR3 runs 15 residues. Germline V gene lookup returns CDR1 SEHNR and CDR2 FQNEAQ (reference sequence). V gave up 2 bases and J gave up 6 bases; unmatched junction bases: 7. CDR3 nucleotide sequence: TGTGCCAGCAGCTTATCCCCGGGACAGGGTCCTGAAGCTTTCTTT. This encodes CASSLSPGQGPEAFF.

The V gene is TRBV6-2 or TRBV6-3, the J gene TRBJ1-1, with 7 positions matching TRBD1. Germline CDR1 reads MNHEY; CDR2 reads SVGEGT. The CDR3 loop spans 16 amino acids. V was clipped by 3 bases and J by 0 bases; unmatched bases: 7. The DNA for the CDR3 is TGTGCCAGCAGTTATCCCCAGGGGGATATGAACACTGAAGCTTTCTTT. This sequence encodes CASSYPQGDMNTEAFF.

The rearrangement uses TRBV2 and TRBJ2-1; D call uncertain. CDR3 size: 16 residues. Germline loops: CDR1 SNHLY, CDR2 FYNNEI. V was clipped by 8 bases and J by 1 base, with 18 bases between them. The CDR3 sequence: CASHVLVDKSYNEQFF. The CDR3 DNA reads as TGTGCCAGCCACGTGTTAGTAGACAAATCCTACAATGAGCAGTTCTTC.